This T cell receptor beta chain was found in a study of read filtering for tumor transcriptome and immune sequencing. The library was built from about 400 ng RNA with molecular barcoded adaptors for alpha/delta and beta/gamma chains. TCRdb called the reads again in MiXCR, with one record for every CDR3 protein. The profile shows around 35,000 distinct CDR3 sequences, 12% to 15% of them singletons. This CDR3 has 12 residues. The V end was cut by 4 bases, the J end by 4 bases, with 5 bases between. Germline CDR1 and CDR2: MDHEN and SYDVKM. V is TRBV28 and J is TRBJ1-5; D perhaps matches TRBD1 (5 bases). This TCR was sampled from a donor at least 40 years old with multiple myeloma. The sample taken for sequencing was a population of CD138-negative cells sorted from bone marrow. The CDR3 coding sequence is TGTGCCAGCAGTTGGGGGAATCAGCCCCAGCATTTT. This encodes CASSWGNQPQHF. Complete variable domain (other parts from reference TRBV28 and TRBJ1-5): DVKVTQSSRYLVKRTGEKVFLECVQDMDHENMFWYRQDPGLGLRLIYFSYDVKMKEKGDIPEGYSVSREKKERFSLILESASTNQTSMYLCASSWGNQPQHFGDGTRLSIL.